These 3 T cell receptor beta chains were sequenced from one sample in a study of blood T cell repertoires in COVID-19 (dated by TCRdb to the early 2020s). Receptor amplification or capture employed the immunoSEQ multiplex PCR assay. As stored in TCRdb, this immuneACCESS dataset retains in-frame rearrangements with V and J assigned. A fraction of the clones does not appear; measured against another copy, unresolved V genes explain less than half of the discrepancy, and the remainder lacks a known reason. Present in this sample are a few hundred thousand clones, about four fifths of which were seen just once. Roughly 1.1% of the sample lies in the top ten. Sequencing used peripheral blood. These receptor sequences come from a woman in her forties or fifties with acute or convalescent COVID-19.

The rearrangement uses TRBV27 and TRBJ2-7; TRBD2 matches 7 bases. V shed 6 bases and J 0 bases; nucleotides not matched to a gene: 8. Germline CDR1 reads MNHEY; CDR2 reads SMNVEV (reference sequence). This CDR3 is built from 15 residues. The CDR3 DNA follows: TGTGCCAGCAGGGGGGGGAGCGGCCCCTCCTACGAGCAGTACTTC. Translated, it gives CASRGGSGPSYEQYF.

The chain recombines TRBV7-6 with TRBJ1-1, with D tentatively TRBD1 (5 bases). Germline CDR1 reads SGHVS; CDR2 reads FNYEAQ. Trimming cost V 5 bases and J 1 base, with 17 bases left between them. The CDR3 has 16 amino acids. CDR3 sequence: CASSQDPGRGNTEAFF. DNA for the CDR3: TGTGCCAGCAGCCAGGATCCGGGGAGGGGGAACACTGAAGCTTTCTTT.

This rearrangement joins TRBV7-8 to TRBJ1-5; TRBD1 might be the D (5 bases). Germline V gene data show CDR1 as SGHVS and CDR2 as FQNEAQ. Deletions cut 5 bases from V and 6 bases from J, with 17 bases between. The CDR3 is 15 residues long. CDR3 loop: CASSPLSGGGQPQHF. CDR3 bases: TGTGCCAGCAGCCCCCTGTCCGGCGGGGGTCAGCCCCAGCATTTT.